Presented here are 18 T cell receptor beta chains from one specimen sequenced in a study of control samples from healthy donors and cancer patients. Method: immunoSEQ multiplex PCR; TCRdb's copy keeps in-frame clones and lacks some. Of 90,000 to 100,000 clones in the sample, less than 95% were seen once. Source material: blood. These receptors all stem from a woman under 30 in good health.

The rearrangement links TRBV11-3 to TRBJ2-1, with 7 bases fitting TRBD1. Germline values: CDR1 SGHNT, CDR2 YENEEA. The CDR3 is 13 residues long. With V trimmed by 5 bases and J by 5 bases, 3 bases remained unmatched. CDR3 DNA: TGTGCCAGCAGCCTCACAGGGGACAATGAGCAGTTCTTC. Translating it yields CASSLTGDNEQFF.

This clone has just one count. This rearrangement joins TRBV7-2 to TRBJ1-2; D is perhaps TRBD1 (6 bases). Germline values: CDR1 SGHTA, CDR2 FQGNSA. The V and J ends lost 5 bases and 4 bases respectively, with 14 bases between them. The CDR3 loop spans 14 amino acids. CDR3 in DNA: TGTGCCAGCAGCCCACGGACAGCCATCTATGGCTACACCTTC. It is translated as CASSPRTAIYGYTF.

V is TRBV6-5 and J is TRBJ1-2, with 7 positions matching TRBD1. The J segment lost 5 bases and the V segment lost 5 bases, leaving 8 bases of the junction unmatched. Germline V gives CDR1 MNHEY, CDR2 SVGAGI. The CDR3 is made up of 14 amino acids. The CDR3 DNA is TGTGCCAGCAGTCTCGGCAGGGGGTTTTATGGCTACACCTTC. Protein product: CASSLGRGFYGYTF.

The rearrangement links TRBV7-3 to TRBJ1-2, with 11 bases fitting TRBD1. This CDR3 region has 16 residues. Losses at the gene ends were 0 bases for V and 3 bases for J; bases not matched to a gene: 3. CDR1 and CDR2 (germline): SGHTA, FQGTGA. The CDR3 region is CASSLTPGQGDYGYTF. CDR3 bases: TGTGCCAGCAGCTTAACCCCGGGACAGGGGGACTATGGCTACACCTTC.

This clone was observed once. V and J are TRBV14 and TRBJ2-7; the match to TRBD1 covers 8 bases. Germline V CDR1 and CDR2: SGHDN, FVKESK. CDR3 size: 18 residues. J lost 2 bases, V lost 0 bases, and 12 bases had no gene match. CDR3 sequence: CASSQDRTGSRTPYEQYF. The CDR3 nucleotides read TGTGCCAGCAGCCAAGACAGGACAGGGTCCCGGACACCCTACGAGCAGTACTTC. Looking up the rest from reference TRBV14 and TRBJ2-7 gives the full variable domain: EAGVTQFPSHSVIEKGQTVTLRCDPISGHDNLYWYRRVMGKEIKFLLHFVKESKQDESGMPNNRFLAERTGGTYSTLKVQPAELEDSGVYFCASSQDRTGSRTPYEQYFGPGTRLTVT.

V and J are TRBV18 and TRBJ1-6, with D possibly TRBD1 on 5 matching bases. The germline V and J ends were trimmed by 2 bases and 11 bases, with 16 bases remaining between them. Germline V gene sequence: CDR1 KGHSH, CDR2 LQKENI. This CDR3 is built from 15 residues. The DNA of the CDR3 is TGTGCCAGCTCACCAGGGGACCGGATGGGGCCACCCCTCCACTTT. Translating it yields CASSPGDRMGPPLHF. Looking up the rest from reference TRBV18 and TRBJ1-6 gives the full variable domain: NAGVMQNPRHLVRRRGQEARLRCSPMKGHSHVYWYRQLPEEGLKFMVYLQKENIIDESGMPKERFSAEFPKEGPSILRIQQVVRGDSAAYFCASSPGDRMGPPLHFGNGTRLTVT.

The rearrangement uses TRBV24-1 and TRBJ2-2, with 8 bases aligning to TRBD1. The V gene end was trimmed by 5 bases and the J gene end by 12 bases; junction bases not matched to a gene: 22. This CDR3 is built from 18 residues. Germline V gene sequence: CDR1 KGHDR, CDR2 SFDVKD. The CDR3 region has the DNA TGTGCCACCAGTGCTCATCCGGGACAGGCAGAACACCGGGGAAAGCTGTTTTTT. Its translation: CATSAHPGQAEHRGKLFF.

The chain carries TRBV23-1 and TRBJ2-3; tentative D call: TRBD2 (6 bases). TRBV23-1 is identified as an open reading frame with a role that is uncertain. Trimming cost V 2 bases and J 0 bases, with 27 bases left between them. CDR3 size: 21 residues. CDR3 amino acids: CASSQPRDLQHFNPSTDTQYF. The CDR3, as DNA: TGCGCCAGCAGTCAACCGCGGGACCTTCAACACTTTAATCCTAGCACAGATACGCAGTATTTT.

The chain links TRBV6-4 to TRBJ2-3; tentatively, D is TRBD1 or TRBD2 (5 bases each). Trimming took off 3 bases at V and 6 bases at J, with 13 bases between the two ends. CDR1 is MRHNA and CDR2 is SNTAGT in the germline V gene. The length of the CDR3 is 14 residues. Here the CDR3 reads CASSEGVERDTQYF. CDR3 DNA sequence: TGTGCCAGCAGTGAGGGGGTAGAACGCGATACGCAGTATTTT.

The chain joins TRBV11-1 to TRBJ1-2; 7 nucleotides line up with TRBD1. The CDR3 length is 15 residues. The germline V gene has CDR1 SGHAT and CDR2 FQDESV (reference sequence). V gave up 0 bases and J gave up 4 bases; unmatched junction bases: 5. Here the CDR3 reads CASSLAGDSVYGYTF. The CDR3, as DNA: TGTGCCAGCAGCTTAGCCGGGGACAGCGTCTATGGCTACACCTTC.

The V gene is TRBV10-2, the J gene TRBJ1-6, with TRBD1 matching over 10 bases. Germline V gives CDR1 WSHSY, CDR2 SAAADI. CDR3 length equals 17 residues. V gave up 0 bases and J gave up 16 bases; unmatched junction bases: 15. The CDR3 region has the DNA TGCGCCAGCAGTGAGTCTGGGACAGGGGACGGTTCCTCGAAACTCCACTTT. It is translated as CASSESGTGDGSSKLHF.

The V call is TRBV18, the J call TRBJ2-1; D may be TRBD1 or TRBD2 (5 bases each). V lost 2 bases, J lost 0 bases, and 20 bases lay in between. CDR3 length: 19 residues. Germline V gene lookup returns CDR1 KGHSH and CDR2 LQKENI. CDR3 residues: CASSPKAGNLGVSYNEQFF. The CDR3 region has the DNA TGTGCCAGCTCACCAAAGGCGGGTAATTTAGGGGTCTCCTACAATGAGCAGTTCTTC. The full variable domain, with the rest looked up from reference TRBV18 and TRBJ2-1, is NAGVMQNPRHLVRRRGQEARLRCSPMKGHSHVYWYRQLPEEGLKFMVYLQKENIIDESGMPKERFSAEFPKEGPSILRIQQVVRGDSAAYFCASSPKAGNLGVSYNEQFFGPGTRLTVL.

This chain connects TRBV7-2 to TRBJ1-4; 10 bases line up with TRBD1. Per germline, CDR1 SGHTA and CDR2 FQGNSA. J lost 8 bases, V lost 5 bases, and 5 bases had no gene match. There are 14 residues in the CDR3. In DNA form, the CDR3 reads TGTGCCAGCAGCGACGACAGGGGGCCGGAAAAACTGTTTTTT. This encodes CASSDDRGPEKLFF.

V and J are TRBV2 and TRBJ1-3, with D possibly being TRBD1 (5 bases). CDR1 and CDR2 from the germline V gene are SNHLY and FYNNEI. This CDR3 contains 15 residues. Deletions cut 10 bases from V and 0 bases from J, with 16 bases between. This CDR3 reads CATQKDSISGNTIYF. CDR3 nucleotide sequence: TGTGCCACCCAAAAAGACAGTATCTCTGGAAACACCATATATTTT.

This clone was observed a single time. The V gene is TRBV7-8, the J gene TRBJ1-1; D gene ambiguous. The CDR3 extends over 13 amino acids. Germline V gene lookup returns CDR1 SGHVS and CDR2 FQNEAQ. Trimming removed 4 bases from V and 4 bases from J, with 10 bases in between. CDR3 nucleotide sequence: TGTGCCAGCAGCTCACGGTTTGGCACTGAAGCTTTCTTT. Its protein product is CASSSRFGTEAFF.

The chain combines TRBV12-3 or TRBV12-4 with TRBJ2-3, with D unclear. This CDR3 has 13 amino acids. V dropped 7 bases and J dropped 2 bases, with 10 bases sitting between them. The CDR3 sequence: CASTNPVTDTQYF. The CDR3 DNA reads as TGTGCCAGCACCAACCCGGTCACAGATACGCAGTATTTT.

A note on this clone: Other nucleotide sequences from this sample produce the same CDR3. The chain carries TRBV6-5 and TRBJ1-1; tentatively, D is TRBD1 (5 bases). Germline loops: CDR1 MNHEY, CDR2 SVGAGI. The CDR3 has 14 residues. The CDR3 spells CATRMTGVGTEAFF. In DNA form, the CDR3 reads TGTGCTACCCGGATGACGGGGGTAGGCACTGAAGCTTTCTTT.

The chain joins TRBV7-8 to TRBJ2-5, with D possibly matching TRBD1 (5 bases). In germline, CDR1 is SGHVS, CDR2 FQNEAQ. V lost 3 bases to trimming and J lost 5 bases, with 13 bases between them. This CDR3 region has 14 residues. The CDR3 coding sequence is TGTGCCAGCAGCTTTTTAGGGGCCGGCGAGACCCAGTACTTC. Protein sequence: CASSFLGAGETQYF.